Each of the 25 T cell receptor beta chains below was sequenced from the same sample in a study of OX40 agonist ivuxolimab in advanced cancers. Sequencing was performed with immunoSEQ multiplex PCR; in TCRdb, only in-frame clones are kept and a portion is missing. The profile covers about 73,000 clones, with just over 85% appearing a single time and 2.5% to 3% taken by the ten largest. The sample here was CD4+ or CD8+ T cells sorted from blood, taken in a trial of the OX40 agonist ivuxolimab. These receptors were collected from an adult with an advanced solid tumor such as melanoma, head and neck, liver or kidney cancer.

The chain uses TRBV4-1 and TRBJ1-2; D ambiguous. V was cut by 4 bases and J by 4 bases, with 10 bases left in between. Germline V gene data show CDR1 as MGHRA and CDR2 as YSYEKL. The CDR3 sequence is 13 residues long. Here the CDR3 DNA reads TGCGCCAGCAGCCTACCGGGCCGCTATGGCTACACCTTC. Translating gives CASSLPGRYGYTF.

The CDR3 loop is CASSPRDSVSGNTIYF. In DNA form, the CDR3 reads TGTGCCAGCAGCCCCCGGGACTCAGTCTCTGGAAACACCATATATTTT. The chain is built from TRBV7-2 and TRBJ1-3, with D possibly being TRBD1 (5 bases). CDR3 length: 16 amino acids. The germline V and J ends were trimmed by 5 bases and 0 bases, with 14 bases remaining between them. The germline gives CDR1 SGHTA, CDR2 FQGNSA.

The chain employs TRBV11-3 and TRBJ2-1, with TRBD2 matching over 11 bases. CDR1 SGHNT and CDR2 YENEEA come from the germline V gene. The CDR3 consists of 19 residues. V was pared by 5 bases and J by 7 bases, with 19 bases of the junction left unmatched. CDR3 in amino acids: CASSPSPRTLAGVSNEQFF. The CDR3 DNA sequence: TGTGCCAGCAGCCCTAGTCCCCGAACACTAGCGGGAGTAAGTAATGAGCAGTTCTTC.

The V call is TRBV30, the J call TRBJ1-2, with TRBD1 matching 7 bases. J was trimmed by 3 bases and V by 2 bases; bases with no gene match: 3. Germline CDR1 is GTSNPN and CDR2 is SVGIG (reference sequence). CDR3 length: 13 amino acids. The CDR3 is CAWSSQGDYGYTF. The CDR3 nucleotides are TGTGCCTGGAGTAGCCAGGGGGACTATGGCTACACCTTC.

CDR3: CASSRLRETQYF. CDR3 in DNA: TGTGCCAGCAGTAGGCTACGGGAGACCCAGTACTTC. This chain links TRBV7-2 with TRBJ2-5; the D is unclear. The length of the CDR3 is 12 residues. Germline loops: CDR1 SGHTA, CDR2 FQGNSA. The V end was cut by 6 bases, the J end by 5 bases, with 10 bases between.

This chain uses TRBV18 with TRBJ2-7, with D possibly being TRBD2 (5 bases). Germline loops: CDR1 KGHSH, CDR2 LQKENI. The V and J ends lost 0 bases and 3 bases respectively, with 9 bases between them. The CDR3 spans 14 residues. This CDR3 is CASSPPGDFYEQYF. DNA of the CDR3: TGTGCCAGCTCACCACCGGGAGACTTCTACGAGCAGTACTTC.

This clone was observed a single time. CDR3 residues: CASSPFETTYNEQFF. The CDR3 DNA is TGTGCCAGCAGCCCGTTCGAGACGACCTACAATGAGCAGTTCTTC. This chain joins TRBV11-3 and TRBJ2-1; D unresolved. Trimming shortened V by 5 bases and J by 2 bases, and 13 bases separated the two germline ends. The CDR3 has 15 residues. Germline CDR1 and CDR2: SGHNT and YENEEA. The whole variable domain, filled in from reference TRBV11-3 and TRBJ2-1, reads EAGVVQSPRYKIIEKKQPVAFWCNPISGHNTLYWYLQNLGQGPELLIRYENEEAVDDSQLPKDRFSAERLKGVDSTLKIQPAELGDSAVYLCASSPFETTYNEQFFGPGTRLTVL.

The V gene is TRBV2, the J gene TRBJ2-3; the match to TRBD2 covers 10 bases. The CDR3 is 14 amino acids. Germline values: CDR1 SNHLY, CDR2 FYNNEI. With 7 bases clipped from V and 4 bases from J, the junction kept 5 bases outside the gene matches. In DNA, the CDR3 is TGTGCCAGCAAACGAGCGGGAGGGGCAGATACGCAGTATTTT. Protein product: CASKRAGGADTQYF.

The J gene is TRBJ2-5, the V gene TRBV7-9; D gene uncertain. Looked up from germline, CDR1 is SEHNR and CDR2 is FQNEAQ (reference sequence). The CDR3 has 15 residues. The ends were cut back, 2 bases at V and 5 bases at J, with 15 bases in the middle. The CDR3 reads CASSLNGRRDETQYF. In nucleotides, the CDR3 is TGTGCCAGCAGCTTAAACGGCCGGAGAGACGAGACCCAGTACTTC.

The rearrangement links TRBV19 to TRBJ2-7, with D perhaps matching TRBD1 (6 bases). With 4 bases removed from V and 3 bases from J, the gap between germline ends came to 10 bases. Germline CDR1 is LNHDA and CDR2 is SQIVND (reference sequence). The CDR3 has 13 amino acids. As DNA, the CDR3 is TGTGCCAGTAGTAGCGCGACAGGCTACGAGCAGTACTTC. Translating it yields CASSSATGYEQYF.

This CDR3 reads CASSPNQGAGYEQYF. DNA of the CDR3: TGTGCCAGCAGCCCTAACCAGGGGGCCGGGTACGAGCAGTACTTC. The rearrangement uses TRBV6-5 and TRBJ2-7; 8 positions match TRBD1. Germline trimming cut 6 bases from V and 4 bases from J; bases unmatched to any gene: 11. The CDR3 extends over 15 amino acids. Germline CDR1 MNHEY, CDR2 SVGAGI.

This clone has more than one count but fewer than ten. The CDR3 region has the DNA TGTGCCAGCAGTGAGGGACAGGGTAACTATGGCTACACCTTC. Translated: CASSEGQGNYGYTF. The rearrangement joins TRBV6-5 to TRBJ1-2; TRBD1 matches at 9 bases. The V gene end was trimmed by 5 bases and the J gene end by 1 base; junction bases not matched to a gene: 2. Germline assignment: CDR1 MNHEY and CDR2 SVGAGI. The CDR3 loop spans 14 amino acids.

DNA for the CDR3: TGCGCCAGCAGCTTGACGGCCGCGCCAGGGGGGGATGAGCAGTTCTTC. Its translation is CASSLTAAPGGDEQFF. The rearrangement uses TRBV5-1 and TRBJ2-1; D may match TRBD1 or TRBD2 (7 bases each). Germline lookup yields CDR1 SGHRS and CDR2 YFSETQ. Trimming took 1 base from V and 8 from J, leaving 19 bases between them. The CDR3 runs 16 residues.

J is TRBJ1-2 and V is TRBV6-5; 7 bases align to TRBD1. CDR1 and CDR2 from the germline V gene are MNHEY and SVGAGI. This CDR3 contains 15 residues. V gave up 0 bases and J gave up 3 bases; unmatched junction bases: 4. CDR3 sequence: CASSYSPGGDYGYTF. DNA of the CDR3: TGTGCCAGCAGTTACTCCCCAGGGGGGGACTATGGCTACACCTTC.

The chain uses TRBV10-2 and TRBJ1-1; no reliable D call. CDR1 and CDR2 from the germline V gene are WSHSY and SAAADI. V dropped 5 bases and J dropped 0 bases, with 10 bases sitting between them. This CDR3 spans 14 amino acids. This CDR3 reads CASSLERVNTEAFF. For the CDR3, the DNA is TGCGCCAGCAGTCTAGAACGGGTGAACACTGAAGCTTTCTTT.

In nucleotides, the CDR3 is TGTGCCAGCAGCTTACCTAGCGGGAGGGCCAACGAGCAGTACTTC. This sequence encodes CASSLPSGRANEQYF. V usage is TRBV7-8 and J usage is TRBJ2-5; 12 bases align to TRBD2. The end of the DNA fits TRBJ2-7 better, so the J call may be wrong. The CDR3 is made up of 15 amino acids. CDR1 SGHVS and CDR2 FQNEAQ come from the germline V gene.

DNA of the CDR3: TGCGCCAGCAGCCCACAACCACCGGGACAGGGCCATGGGGGCTACACCTTC. As protein: CASSPQPPGQGHGGYTF. This chain links TRBV5-1 with TRBJ1-2, with 9 bases that match TRBD1. This CDR3 has 17 residues. The V gene's germline CDR1 is SGHRS and CDR2 YFSETQ. The junction had 18 bases not matched to a gene; V was cut back by 4 bases and J by 8 bases. Filled out from reference TRBV5-1 and TRBJ1-2, the complete variable domain reads KAGVTQTPRYLIKTRGQQVTLSCSPISGHRSVSWYQQTPGQGLQFLFEYFSETQRNKGNFPGRFSGRQFSNSRSEMNVSTLELGDSALYLCASSPQPPGQGHGGYTFGSGTRLTVV.

The rearrangement links TRBV5-1 to TRBJ2-5, with 9 bases aligning to TRBD2. The J call is in doubt because the DNA end fits TRBJ2-7 better. In germline, CDR1 is SGHRS, CDR2 YFSETQ. This CDR3 spans 14 amino acids. The CDR3 protein is CASTLAGRNDEQYF. The CDR3 bases are TGCGCCAGCACCCTAGCGGGAAGGAATGACGAGCAGTACTTC.

The CDR3 DNA follows: TGTGCCAGTAGTAGAGGGGGCAGTTCTCGCCGTGGCTACACCTTC. This encodes CASSRGGSSRRGYTF. V usage is TRBV19 and J usage is TRBJ1-2; 7 bases agree with TRBD1. Trimming cost V 4 bases and J 7 bases; bases outside gene matches: 12. The CDR3 is made up of 15 amino acids. Germline CDR1 is LNHDA and CDR2 is SQIVND (reference sequence).

This clone was observed a handful of times. The chain recombines TRBV7-3 with TRBJ1-1; D remains unclear. The CDR3 is 15 residues long. Trimming pared 0 bases from V and 0 bases from J, leaving 8 bases between. Germline CDR1 SGHTA, CDR2 FQGTGA. In nucleotides, the CDR3 is TGTGCCAGCAGCTTAACAGGGAGCGTGAACACTGAAGCTTTCTTT. The encoded protein is CASSLTGSVNTEAFF.

The chain is built from TRBV4-1 and TRBJ1-5, with unresolved D. The CDR3 has 14 residues. Trimming stripped 1 base from V and 0 bases from J, with 4 bases between. Germline V lookup: CDR1 MGHRA, CDR2 YSYEKL. The CDR3, as DNA: TGCGCCAGCAGCCAAGCCTATAGCAATCAGCCCCAGCATTTT. As protein: CASSQAYSNQPQHF.

This clone was recorded once. The gene calls are TRBV29-1 and TRBJ2-3, with TRBD2 identical over 9 bases. CDR1 and CDR2 from the germline V gene are SQVTM and ANQGSEA. The CDR3 loop spans 16 amino acids. Losses at the gene ends were 7 bases for V and 0 bases for J; bases not matched to a gene: 11. This CDR3 is CSALTLAGTSTDTQYF. CDR3 DNA: TGCAGCGCCCTCACCCTAGCGGGGACTAGCACAGATACGCAGTATTTT.

The rearrangement uses TRBV4-1 and TRBJ2-7, with D uncertain. CDR3 size: 14 residues. The germline V gene has CDR1 MGHRA and CDR2 YSYEKL. The V gene lost 1 base and the J gene lost 6 bases, with 13 bases spanning the gap. The CDR3 DNA is TGCGCCAGCAGCCAAGTTGGTCTCCCGGGCGAGCAGTACTTC. Translation gives CASSQVGLPGEQYF.

The chain uses TRBV4-1 and TRBJ2-2, with 12 positions matching TRBD2. Germline lookup yields CDR1 MGHRA and CDR2 YSYEKL. This CDR3 has 19 amino acids. The trim removed 4 bases at V and 0 bases at J, leaving 9 bases unmatched. CDR3 protein: CASSLRLTSGRANTGELFF. The CDR3 region has the DNA TGCGCCAGCAGCCTAAGATTGACTAGCGGGAGAGCGAACACCGGGGAGCTGTTTTTT.

The V and J genes are TRBV19 and TRBJ2-1; 7 bases are a match to TRBD2. Germline CDR1 LNHDA, CDR2 SQIVND (reference sequence). CDR3 size: 14 residues. Losses at the gene ends were 4 bases for V and 0 bases for J; bases not matched to a gene: 0. CDR3 coding DNA: TGTGCCAGTAGTAGCGGGAGCTCCTACAATGAGCAGTTCTTC. Translation: CASSSGSSYNEQFF.